The following is a T cell receptor beta chain sequence with its context. As yet, its antigen is unknown. Positively selected for CCR7, the CD45RO-negative cells used as naive CD8 cells excluded terminally differentiated effector memory CD45RA+ cells. The data derive from a study of shared clonotypes between healthy human individuals. Broader study findings: Donor scarcity curtailed the genetic and exposure-history diversity represented herein. Generation probability values for non-shared clonotypes were lower than those for clonotypes shared by all four donors.

The CDR3 is 14 amino acids. Deletions cut 6 bases from V and 3 bases from J, with 13 bases between. Germline-derived CDR1 and CDR2 are MNHEY and SMNVEV (reference sequence). Once extracted for a subset, genomic DNA was divided evenly among several immunoSEQ plates. The method was immunoSEQ multiplex PCR; TCRdb's version includes in-frame clones alone and lacks a portion of them. The data hold 2 million to 2.5 million clones, with about 95% observed a single time. Input material: naive CD8+ T cells sorted from blood. The rearrangement joins TRBV27 to TRBJ2-3; no definite D call. The receptor's source is a man aged 18 to 29 in good health. The CDR3 protein is CASSLDGLTDTQYF. DNA of the CDR3: TGTGCCAGCAGCCTGGACGGGTTAACAGATACGCAGTATTTT.